The T cell receptor beta chain under discussion was sequenced for a study of blood T cells in healthy people across ages. V shed 8 bases and J 8 bases; nucleotides not matched to a gene: 8. CDR1 and CDR2 from the germline V gene are KGHSH and LQKENI. CDR3 length: 12 amino acids. PBMCs numbering at least 6.5 million were isolated per sample. Extraction of total RNA produced a minimum of 5 micrograms from each sample. The use of a sample-barcoded 5' primer and a J-beta primer mix characterized a second PCR of roughly 7 to 11 cycles. In TCRdb, the 5' RACE reads were re-called with MiXCR into one record per CDR3 protein. The sample lists approximately 1.5 million distinct CDR3 sequences, 30% to 35% occurring once.

The chain has TRBV18 and TRBJ1-1; 7 positions match TRBD1. Sequencing was performed on blood. The source of this sequence is a woman aged 25 to 39 in good health. CDR3 nucleotides: TGTGCCAGCAGCCCCGGGACAGCCGAAGCTTTCTTT. Encoded protein: CASSPGTAEAFF.